The 26 T cell receptor beta chains listed next were all sequenced from one sample in a study of T cells in tuberculosis (dated by TCRdb to the late 2010s). Libraries were built with the immunoSEQ multiplex PCR assay. What TCRdb holds here is the immuneACCESS table cut down to in-frame rearrangements. Part of the clones is not present; checked against another copy, under half of the missing clones reflect an unresolved V gene, and the others are unexplained. The sample records approximately 34,000 clones, around 93% of which are singletons. Jointly, the top ten make up 2.4% of the sample. The sample's time point, from its label and the paper: new active TB diagnosis, blood taken before or within 7 days of starting treatment. This specimen was PBMCs, taken at tuberculosis diagnosis. The receptors originated from an adult with tuberculosis.

The rearrangement links TRBV5-1 to TRBJ2-6; a possible D gene is TRBD2 (5 bases). V was pared by 0 bases and J by 15 bases, with 16 bases between. This CDR3 is 14 amino acids long. CDR1 and CDR2 (germline): SGHRS, YFSETQ. The CDR3 is CASSLVGPRAPLTF. The CDR3 DNA reads TGCGCCAGCAGCTTGGTCGGTCCGCGGGCCCCCCTGACTTTC.

This chain uses TRBV30 with TRBJ2-3; tentatively, D is TRBD1 (5 bases). Trimming shortened V by 6 bases and J by 3 bases, and 10 bases separated the two germline ends. From germline, CDR1 is GTSNPN and CDR2 SVGIG (reference sequence). The CDR3 contains 12 residues. The CDR3 DNA is TGTGCCTGTAACCAGGGAACAGATACGCAGTATTTT. It is translated as CACNQGTDTQYF.

The count of this clone is one. V usage is TRBV5-8 and J usage is TRBJ2-2; TRBD1 agrees at 7 bases. The ends lost 2 bases at V and 4 bases at J; junction bases unmatched: 2. The CDR3 is 14 amino acids. CDR1 is SGHTS and CDR2 is YDEGEE in the germline V gene. The CDR3 here is CASSLGGGTGELFF. For the CDR3, the DNA is TGTGCCAGCAGCTTAGGGGGCGGCACCGGGGAGCTGTTTTTT.

The rearrangement uses TRBV6-6 and TRBJ1-1; D possibly corresponds to TRBD1 (6 bases). The germline V gene encodes CDR1 MNHNY and CDR2 SVGAGI (reference sequence). V lost 1 base and J 1 base, leaving 10 bases between the germline ends. This CDR3 contains 15 residues. This chain's CDR3 is CASSYWGTRNTEAFF. In nucleotides, the CDR3 is TGTGCCAGCAGTTACTGGGGGACAAGGAACACTGAAGCTTTCTTT.

This clone was detected a few times. An end of the junction does not agree with germline; a read error may underlie this. The chain joins TRBV10-1 to TRBJ1-1; 8 bases line up with TRBD1. The germline gives CDR1 WNHNN, CDR2 SYGVQD (reference sequence). The CDR3 is 13 residues long. CDR3 residues: CASNENRGTEAFF. The CDR3 DNA sequence: TGCGCCAGCAATGAGAACAGGGGGACTGAAGCTTTCTTT.

This chain connects TRBV7-2 to TRBJ1-1; 7 nucleotides line up with TRBD1. CDR3 length: 12 amino acids. V gave up 4 bases and J gave up 4 bases; unmatched junction bases: 0. Germline V gene lookup returns CDR1 SGHTA and CDR2 FQGNSA. DNA for the CDR3: TGTGCCAGCAGCTCAGGGGGCACTGAAGCTTTCTTT. Encoded protein: CASSSGGTEAFF. Full variable domain (missing parts from reference TRBV7-2 and TRBJ1-1): GAGVSQSPSNKVTEKGKDVELRCDPISGHTALYWYRQSLGQGLEFLIYFQGNSAPDKSGLPSDRFSAERTGGSVSTLTIQRTQQEDSAVYLCASSSGGTEAFFGQGTRLTVV.

The V gene is TRBV9, the J gene TRBJ2-5, with a tentative D call TRBD2 (5 bases). The CDR3 consists of 14 residues. V gave up 0 bases and J gave up 4 bases, with 10 bases separating them. Germline values: CDR1 SGDLS, CDR2 YYNGEE. This CDR3 reads CASSVGETRETQYF. As DNA, the CDR3 is TGTGCCAGCAGCGTAGGGGAGACCAGAGAGACCCAGTACTTC.

V is TRBV10-3 and J is TRBJ1-5; TRBD1 agrees at 8 bases. From germline, CDR1 is ENHRY and CDR2 SYGVKD. Trimming cost V 2 bases and J 3 bases; bases outside gene matches: 3. This CDR3 is built from 15 residues. CDR3 DNA: TGTGCCATCAGTGAGACGGGACAGGCCAATCAGCCCCAGCATTTT. This gives the protein CAISETGQANQPQHF.

CDR3: CASSWGTSNTGELFF. In DNA, the CDR3 is TGCGCCAGCAGCTGGGGGACTTCGAACACCGGGGAGCTGTTTTTT. The V call is TRBV5-1, the J call TRBJ2-2, with D perhaps matching TRBD2 (6 bases). CDR1 SGHRS and CDR2 YFSETQ come from the germline V gene. V was pared by 3 bases and J by 0 bases, with 9 bases between. This CDR3 region has 15 residues.

The chain employs TRBV15 and TRBJ2-7; TRBD1 matches at 8 bases. Trimming cost V 3 bases and J 2 bases; bases outside gene matches: 6. Germline loops: CDR1 LNHNV, CDR2 YYDKDF (reference sequence). This CDR3 is 15 amino acids long. This chain's CDR3 is CATSSRDRSTYEQYF. The CDR3 coding sequence is TGTGCCACCAGCAGTCGGGACAGGTCAACCTACGAGCAGTACTTC.

The chain couples TRBV6-4 to TRBJ1-6, with unresolved D. CDR3 length equals 15 residues. V was cut by 3 bases and J by 8 bases, with 14 bases left in between. Germline-derived CDR1 and CDR2 are MRHNA and SNTAGT. This CDR3 reads CASSERATGDSPLHF. In nucleotides, the CDR3 is TGTGCCAGCAGTGAACGCGCCACGGGTGATTCACCCCTCCACTTT.

This chain joins TRBV2 and TRBJ2-7; D is possibly TRBD1 (6 bases). Trimming left V 4 bases short and J 3 bases short, with 7 bases between. CDR3 size: 12 residues. From germline, CDR1 is SNHLY and CDR2 FYNNEI. For the CDR3, the DNA is TGTGCCAGCAGTGGAGGGGGCTACGAGCAGTACTTC. Translated, it gives CASSGGGYEQYF.

The gene calls are TRBV6-1 and TRBJ2-3; the match to TRBD2 covers 15 bases. This CDR3 is 18 amino acids long. Trimming cost V 2 bases and J 3 bases; bases outside gene matches: 6. Germline V lookup: CDR1 MNHNS, CDR2 SASEGT. The CDR3 DNA reads as TGTGCCAGCAGTGAACGAGGACTAGCGGGGGGGTATACAGATACGCAGTATTTT. Encoded protein: CASSERGLAGGYTDTQYF.

The rearrangement joins TRBV7-3 to TRBJ2-3; D gene uncertain. V lost 3 bases, J lost 3 bases, and 7 bases lay in between. The CDR3 sequence is 13 residues long. The V gene's germline CDR1 is SGHTA and CDR2 FQGTGA. CDR3 coding DNA: TGTGCCAGCAGCTTCGGTGGTACAGATACGCAGTATTTT. This translates into CASSFGGTDTQYF.

The chain links TRBV5-1 to TRBJ1-6; tentative D call: TRBD1 (5 bases). V gave up 4 bases and J gave up 7 bases, with 12 bases separating them. This CDR3 has 14 residues. Germline V gives CDR1 SGHRS, CDR2 YFSETQ. As DNA, the CDR3 is TGCGCCAGCAGCGGGGGGGGACTAAATTCACCCCTCCACTTT. This translates into CASSGGGLNSPLHF.

The CDR3 reads CASSVEGVGNEQFF. CDR3 DNA: TGTGCCAGCAGTGTTGAAGGGGTTGGGAATGAGCAGTTCTTC. The chain carries TRBV2 and TRBJ2-1; D perhaps matches TRBD1 (5 bases). Trimming stripped 4 bases from V and 7 bases from J, with 14 bases between. The CDR3 runs to 14 residues. The germline V gene encodes CDR1 SNHLY and CDR2 FYNNEI.

V gene TRBV21-1 combines with J gene TRBJ2-7; TRBD1, as called in the table, went unchecked against the DNA. TRBV21-1 is classified as a pseudogene. The CDR3 has 14 amino acids. CDR3 loop: CASSKGGTGYEQYF. The CDR3 DNA sequence: TGTGCCAGCAGCAAAGGGGGGACAGGGTACGAGCAGTACTTC.

This sequence joins TRBV25-1 and TRBJ2-2, with D perhaps TRBD1 (5 bases). Germline CDR1 is MGHDK and CDR2 is SYGVNS. This CDR3 is built from 14 residues. The V and J ends lost 0 bases and 4 bases respectively, with 6 bases between them. Here the CDR3 DNA reads TGTGCCAGCAGTGAATACAGGGTCACCGGGGAGCTGTTTTTT. Protein product: CASSEYRVTGELFF. Together with reference TRBV25-1 and TRBJ2-2, the CDR3 gives the full variable domain: EADIYQTPRYLVIGTGKKITLECSQTMGHDKMYWYQQDPGMELHLIHYSYGVNSTEKGDLSSESTVSRIRTEHFPLTLESARPSHTSQYLCASSEYRVTGELFFGEGSRLTVL.

The rearrangement links TRBV30 to TRBJ2-3, with 11 bases fitting TRBD2. Germline CDR1 is GTSNPN and CDR2 is SVGIG (reference sequence). The CDR3 length is 16 residues. With 4 bases clipped from V and 6 bases from J, the junction kept 12 bases outside the gene matches. This CDR3 is CAWTLGLAGGSDTQYF. CDR3 bases: TGTGCCTGGACCCTTGGGCTAGCGGGGGGATCTGATACGCAGTATTTT.

The chain carries TRBV6-5 and TRBJ2-4; TRBD2 agrees at 7 bases. Germline trimming cut 3 bases from V and 9 bases from J; bases unmatched to any gene: 8. The CDR3 consists of 14 residues. The V gene's germline CDR1 is MNHEY and CDR2 SVGAGI. The CDR3 DNA sequence: TGTGCCAGCAGTTATGGGGGGGGTGATCGCATTCAGTACTTC. Amino acids: CASSYGGGDRIQYF.

J is TRBJ2-5 and V is TRBV6-5, with 9 nucleotides matching TRBD2. The CDR3 totals 14 residues. Germline V gene sequence: CDR1 MNHEY, CDR2 SVGAGI. The V gene end was trimmed by 4 bases and the J gene end by 4 bases; junction bases not matched to a gene: 4. The CDR3 coding sequence is TGTGCCAGCAGTTCTCATAGCGGGGGAGAGACCCAGTACTTC. It encodes CASSSHSGGETQYF.

The chain has TRBV7-2 and TRBJ2-7; 10 bases are shared with TRBD2. The trim removed 6 bases at V and 6 bases at J, leaving 11 bases unmatched. CDR3 length: 15 residues. Germline loops: CDR1 SGHTA, CDR2 FQGNSA. The CDR3 here is CASRSSGGAGVEQYF. The CDR3 nucleotides read TGTGCCAGCAGAAGCAGCGGGGGGGCCGGGGTCGAGCAGTACTTC.

The rearrangement joins TRBV25-1 to TRBJ2-3, with D perhaps matching TRBD2 (7 bases). In germline, CDR1 is MGHDK, CDR2 SYGVNS. Trimming pared 3 bases from V and 4 bases from J, leaving 14 bases between. The CDR3 is 15 residues long. CDR3 nucleotide sequence: TGTGCCAGCAGTGAGGGGGGGCGGGGGTCAGATACGCAGTATTTT. The encoded protein is CASSEGGRGSDTQYF.

The gene calls are TRBV12-5 and TRBJ2-3, with TRBD1 as a possible D gene (5 bases). V was trimmed by 0 bases and J by 6 bases, leaving 13 bases between them. Germline CDR1 LGHNT, CDR2 FRNRAP. The CDR3 has 15 residues. Here the CDR3 DNA reads TGTGCTAGTGGTTTGGTACCTGGGGCCCGGGATACGCAGTATTTT. Its protein is CASGLVPGARDTQYF.

This clone came up once. This chain connects TRBV10-3 to TRBJ2-7, with D unclear. Germline V gene sequence: CDR1 ENHRY, CDR2 SYGVKD. The CDR3 covers 13 residues. The V and J ends lost 2 bases and 3 bases respectively, with 8 bases between them. In DNA, the CDR3 is TGTGCCATCAGTGAGAGGGCGGACTACGAGCAGTACGTC. As protein: CAISERADYEQYV.

This clone appeared once. The chain uses TRBV5-1 and TRBJ2-1; no clear D. Germline-derived CDR1 and CDR2 are SGHRS and YFSETQ. This CDR3 has 14 residues. V lost 1 base and J lost 9, with 14 bases in between. As DNA, the CDR3 is TGCGCCAGCAGCTTGAACCCCGAGCGTGGTGAGCAGTTCTTC. Translation gives CASSLNPERGEQFF.